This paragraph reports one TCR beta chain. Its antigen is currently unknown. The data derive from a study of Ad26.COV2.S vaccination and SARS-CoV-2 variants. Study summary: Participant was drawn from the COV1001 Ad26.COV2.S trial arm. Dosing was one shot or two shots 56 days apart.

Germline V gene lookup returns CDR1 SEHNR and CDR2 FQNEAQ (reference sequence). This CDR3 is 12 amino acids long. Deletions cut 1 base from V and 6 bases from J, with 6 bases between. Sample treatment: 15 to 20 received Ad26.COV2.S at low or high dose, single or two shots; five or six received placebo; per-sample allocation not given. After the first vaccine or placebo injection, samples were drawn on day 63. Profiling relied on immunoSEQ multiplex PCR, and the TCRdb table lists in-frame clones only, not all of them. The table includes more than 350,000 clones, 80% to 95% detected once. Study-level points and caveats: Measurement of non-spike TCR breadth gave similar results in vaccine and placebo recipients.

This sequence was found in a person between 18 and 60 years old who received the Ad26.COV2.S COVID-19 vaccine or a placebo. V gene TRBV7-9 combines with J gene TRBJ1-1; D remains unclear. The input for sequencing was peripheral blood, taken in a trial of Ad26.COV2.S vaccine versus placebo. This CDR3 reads CASSLDAPEAFF. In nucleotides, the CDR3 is TGTGCCAGCAGCTTAGACGCACCTGAAGCTTTCTTT.